Below are 12 T cell receptor beta chains sequenced from a single sample in a study of identical twins. MiXCR was run by TCRdb on the 5' RACE reads, yielding one entry per CDR3 protein. Seen here are some 1,600,000 distinct CDR3 sequences, under 35% observed once, and the top ten hold around 0.3%. The source material was cord blood. The receptors derive from a newborn girl in good health.

There are a few counts of this clonotype. The chain couples TRBV7-9 to TRBJ2-1; TRBD2 is a possible D gene (6 bases). CDR3 length equals 16 residues. The germline CDR1 and CDR2 sequences are SEHNR and FQNEAQ (reference sequence). With 4 bases removed from V and 4 bases from J, the gap between germline ends came to 17 bases. For the CDR3, the DNA is TGTGCCAGCAGCTCCAATTGGGGGAGCGGGTACAATGAGCAGTTCTTC. As protein: CASSSNWGSGYNEQFF.

V gene TRBV20-1 combines with J gene TRBJ2-3; no reliable D call. Between the trimmed V and J ends, which lost 6 bases and 2 bases, there was a span of 9 bases. The CDR3 contains 12 residues. The germline V gene encodes CDR1 DFQATT and CDR2 SNEGSKA (reference sequence). The CDR3 DNA reads as TGCAGTGCGCTGACGCACACAGATACGCAGTATTTT. This codes for CSALTHTDTQYF.

This clonotype was detected a few times. The chain employs TRBV3-1 and TRBJ2-4; D gene uncertain. Trimming cost V 0 bases and J 13 bases, with 13 bases left between them. Germline CDR1 reads LGHDT; CDR2 reads YNNKEL (reference sequence). This CDR3 comprises 13 residues. The CDR3 DNA is TGTGCCAGCAGCCAAGATCGCCTGCATGAGCAGTACTTC. The encoded protein is CASSQDRLHEQYF.

This clonotype was counted between two and nine times. The gene calls are TRBV5-1 and TRBJ1-4; D might be TRBD1 (6 bases). Germline V gene lookup returns CDR1 SGHRS and CDR2 YFSETQ. The CDR3 extends over 15 amino acids. Deletions cut 1 base from V and 8 bases from J, with 15 bases between. The CDR3 DNA reads as TGCGCCAGCAGCTTGTACCCAGGGGTGGGAGAAAAACTGTTTTTT. It encodes CASSLYPGVGEKLFF.

This chain joins TRBV20-1 and TRBJ1-2, with 10 bases matching TRBD1. Germline CDR1 is DFQATT and CDR2 is SNEGSKA (reference sequence). There are 13 residues in the CDR3. The CDR3 sequence is CGGPGQGNYGYTF. The CDR3 bases are TGCGGTGGACCGGGACAGGGGAACTATGGCTACACCTTC.

This clonotype was seen a few times. This chain joins TRBV18 and TRBJ2-1; 14 bases map to TRBD2. J was trimmed by 4 bases and V by 4 bases; bases with no gene match: 3. CDR3 size: 16 residues. CDR1 and CDR2 (germline): KGHSH, LQKENI. The CDR3 nucleotides read TGTGCCAGCTCACACGGACTAGCGGGGGGATACAATGAGCAGTTCTTC. Translated, it gives CASSHGLAGGYNEQFF.

The chain couples TRBV7-8 to TRBJ1-5; 9 nucleotides line up with TRBD1. The CDR3 is 15 amino acids. Germline V gene data show CDR1 as SGHVS and CDR2 as FQNEAQ. Germline trimming cut 4 bases from V and 7 bases from J; bases unmatched to any gene: 8. CDR3 DNA: TGTGCCAGCAGCTCTGGGACAGGGAAAGGCCAGCCCCAGCATTTT. It translates to CASSSGTGKGQPQHF.

This chain's CDR3 is CASIAGTKSPNEQYF. The DNA for the CDR3 is TGTGCCAGCATTGCCGGGACTAAATCCCCTAATGAGCAGTACTTC. The V call is TRBV2, the J call TRBJ2-7; TRBD2 matches 7 bases. Trimming took 7 bases from V and 7 from J; bases not matched to a gene: 16. The CDR3 is 15 amino acids. The germline V gene encodes CDR1 SNHLY and CDR2 FYNNEI.

This clonotype was seen repeatedly, ten times or more. The rearrangement uses TRBV18 and TRBJ1-2; 8 nucleotides line up with TRBD1. Germline V gene lookup returns CDR1 KGHSH and CDR2 LQKENI. The CDR3 length is 12 residues. The junction had 7 bases not matched to a gene; V was cut back by 8 bases and J by 8 bases. CDR3 nucleotides: TGTGCCAGCAGTCCCAGGGGGCGCGGCTACACCTTC. It translates to CASSPRGRGYTF.

V is TRBV27 and J is TRBJ2-4, with 11 bases identical to TRBD2. V lost 6 bases, J lost 7 bases, and 8 bases stayed unmatched. The CDR3 has 15 amino acids. CDR1 and CDR2 (germline): MNHEY, SMNVEV (reference sequence). CDR3 protein: CASRSGTSGWNIQYF. In DNA form, the CDR3 reads TGTGCCAGCAGATCCGGGACTAGCGGATGGAACATTCAGTACTTC.

This clonotype showed up just a few times. This sequence joins TRBV10-3 and TRBJ1-2; D gene unclear. Germline V gene data show CDR1 as ENHRY and CDR2 as SYGVKD. This CDR3 spans 12 amino acids. Trimming took 8 bases from V and 5 from J, leaving 12 bases between them. CDR3 region: CAIGPKVYGYTF. In DNA, the CDR3 is TGTGCCATCGGGCCGAAGGTGTATGGCTACACCTTC.

The chain recombines TRBV7-2 with TRBJ2-1, with TRBD2 identical over 12 bases. The CDR3 length is 16 residues. Germline V gene lookup returns CDR1 SGHTA and CDR2 FQGNSA. V dropped 5 bases and J dropped 1; count of bases not matched to a gene: 3. The CDR3: CASSPTSGRSYNEQFF. In nucleotides, the CDR3 is TGTGCCAGCAGCCCAACTAGCGGGAGGTCCTACAATGAGCAGTTCTTC.